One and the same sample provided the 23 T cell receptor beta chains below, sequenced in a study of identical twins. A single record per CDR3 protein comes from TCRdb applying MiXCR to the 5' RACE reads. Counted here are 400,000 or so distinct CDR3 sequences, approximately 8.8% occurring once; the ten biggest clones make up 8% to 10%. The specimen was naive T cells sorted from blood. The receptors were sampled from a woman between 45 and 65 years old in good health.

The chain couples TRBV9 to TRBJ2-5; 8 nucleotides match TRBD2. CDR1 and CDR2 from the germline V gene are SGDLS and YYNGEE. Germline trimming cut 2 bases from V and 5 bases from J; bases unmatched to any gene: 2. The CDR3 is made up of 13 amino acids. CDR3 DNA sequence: TGTGCCAGCAGCGTGAGCGGGAGTGAGACCCAGTACTTC. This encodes CASSVSGSETQYF.

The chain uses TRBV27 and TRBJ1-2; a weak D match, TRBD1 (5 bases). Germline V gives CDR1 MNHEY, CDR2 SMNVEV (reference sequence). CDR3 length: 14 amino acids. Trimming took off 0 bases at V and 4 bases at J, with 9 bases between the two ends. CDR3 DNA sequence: TGTGCCAGCAGTTTATCCGGGGGAGGCTATGGCTACACCTTC. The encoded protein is CASSLSGGGYGYTF.

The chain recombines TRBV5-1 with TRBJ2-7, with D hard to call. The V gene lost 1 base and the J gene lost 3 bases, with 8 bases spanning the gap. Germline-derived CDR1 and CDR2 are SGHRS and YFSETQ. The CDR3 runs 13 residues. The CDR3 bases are TGCGCCAGCAGCTTGACGAGTTACTACGAGCAGTACTTC. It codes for CASSLTSYYEQYF.

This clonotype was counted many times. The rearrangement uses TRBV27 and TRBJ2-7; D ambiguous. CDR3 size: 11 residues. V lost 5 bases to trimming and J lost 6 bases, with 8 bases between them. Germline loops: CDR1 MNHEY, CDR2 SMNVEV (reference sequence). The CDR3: CASSTRSEQYF. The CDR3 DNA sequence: TGTGCCAGCAGTACGAGGAGCGAGCAGTACTTC.

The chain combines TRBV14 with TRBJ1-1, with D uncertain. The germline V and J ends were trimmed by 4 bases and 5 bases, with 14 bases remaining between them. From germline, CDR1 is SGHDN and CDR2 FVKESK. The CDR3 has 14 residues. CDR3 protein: CASSPLTGGTEAFF. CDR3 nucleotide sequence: TGTGCCAGCAGCCCTCTGACCGGCGGAACTGAAGCTTTCTTT. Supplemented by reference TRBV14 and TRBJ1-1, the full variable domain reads EAGVTQFPSHSVIEKGQTVTLRCDPISGHDNLYWYRRVMGKEIKFLLHFVKESKQDESGMPNNRFLAERTGGTYSTLKVQPAELEDSGVYFCASSPLTGGTEAFFGQGTRLTVV.

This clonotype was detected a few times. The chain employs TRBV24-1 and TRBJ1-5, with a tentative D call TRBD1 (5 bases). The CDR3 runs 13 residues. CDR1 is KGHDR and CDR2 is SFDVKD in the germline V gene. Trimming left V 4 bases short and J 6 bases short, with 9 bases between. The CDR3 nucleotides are TGTGCCACCAGTGACACGGGACTTCAGCCCCAGCATTTT. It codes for CATSDTGLQPQHF.

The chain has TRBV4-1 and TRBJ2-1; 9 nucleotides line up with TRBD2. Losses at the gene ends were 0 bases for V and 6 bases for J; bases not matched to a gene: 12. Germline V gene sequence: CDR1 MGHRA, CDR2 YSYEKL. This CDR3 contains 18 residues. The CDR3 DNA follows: TGCGCCAGCAGCCAAGATTTGGCGGCTAGCGGGGTCCTCAATGAGCAGTTCTTC. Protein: CASSQDLAASGVLNEQFF.

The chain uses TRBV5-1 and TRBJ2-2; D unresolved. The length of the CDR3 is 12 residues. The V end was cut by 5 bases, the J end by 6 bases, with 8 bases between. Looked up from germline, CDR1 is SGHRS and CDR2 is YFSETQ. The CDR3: CASRRYPGELFF. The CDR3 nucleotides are TGCGCCAGCAGGAGATACCCCGGGGAGCTGTTTTTT.

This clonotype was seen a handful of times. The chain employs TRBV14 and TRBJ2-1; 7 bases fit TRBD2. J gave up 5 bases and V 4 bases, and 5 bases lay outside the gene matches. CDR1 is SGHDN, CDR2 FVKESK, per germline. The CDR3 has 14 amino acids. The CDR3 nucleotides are TGTGCCAGCAGCCCCCGGGAGGCTAACAATGAGCAGTTCTTC. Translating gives CASSPREANNEQFF.

This CDR3 is CASSLGVLGGDQPQHF. The CDR3 DNA reads as TGTGCCAGCAGTTTGGGGGTCTTGGGGGGGGATCAGCCCCAGCATTTT. The V gene is TRBV12-3 or TRBV12-4, the J gene TRBJ1-5, with D perhaps matching TRBD1 (5 bases). CDR3 length: 16 residues. Trimming cost V 3 bases and J 5 bases, with 17 bases left between them.

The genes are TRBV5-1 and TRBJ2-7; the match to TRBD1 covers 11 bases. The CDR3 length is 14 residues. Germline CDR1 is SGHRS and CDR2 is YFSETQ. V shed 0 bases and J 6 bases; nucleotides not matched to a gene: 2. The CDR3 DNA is TGCGCCAGCAGCTTGGGGGACAGGGGGACCGAGCAGTACTTC. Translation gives CASSLGDRGTEQYF.

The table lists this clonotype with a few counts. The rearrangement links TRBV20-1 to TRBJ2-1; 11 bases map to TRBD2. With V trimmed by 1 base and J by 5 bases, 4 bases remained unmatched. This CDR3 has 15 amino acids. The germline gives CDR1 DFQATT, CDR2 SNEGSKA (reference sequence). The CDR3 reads CSARGGTSGHNEQFF. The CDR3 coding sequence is TGCAGTGCTAGAGGGGGGACTAGCGGTCACAATGAGCAGTTCTTC.

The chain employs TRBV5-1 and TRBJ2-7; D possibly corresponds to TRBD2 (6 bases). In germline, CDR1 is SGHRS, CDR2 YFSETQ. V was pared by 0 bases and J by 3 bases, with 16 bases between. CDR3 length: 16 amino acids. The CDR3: CASSLVPGDGNYEQYF. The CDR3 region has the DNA TGCGCCAGCAGCTTGGTACCGGGGGACGGGAACTACGAGCAGTACTTC.

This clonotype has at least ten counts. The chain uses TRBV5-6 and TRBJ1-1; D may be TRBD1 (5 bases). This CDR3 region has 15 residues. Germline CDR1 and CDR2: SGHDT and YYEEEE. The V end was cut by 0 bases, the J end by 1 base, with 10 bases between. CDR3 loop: CASSLVTVRNTEAFF. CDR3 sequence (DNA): TGTGCCAGCAGCTTGGTGACAGTTAGGAACACTGAAGCTTTCTTT.

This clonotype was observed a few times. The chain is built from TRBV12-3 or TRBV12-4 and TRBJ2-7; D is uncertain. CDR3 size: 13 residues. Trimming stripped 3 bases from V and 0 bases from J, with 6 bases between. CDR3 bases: TGTGCCAGCAGTTTGCAGAGCTCCTACGAGCAGTACGTC. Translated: CASSLQSSYEQYV.

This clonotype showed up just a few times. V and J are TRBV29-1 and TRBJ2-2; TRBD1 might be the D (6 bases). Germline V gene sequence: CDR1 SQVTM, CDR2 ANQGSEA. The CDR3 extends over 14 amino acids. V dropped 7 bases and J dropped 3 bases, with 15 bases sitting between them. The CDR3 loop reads CSASDSFDTGELFF. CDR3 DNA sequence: TGCAGCGCCTCGGACAGTTTCGACACCGGGGAGCTGTTTTTT.

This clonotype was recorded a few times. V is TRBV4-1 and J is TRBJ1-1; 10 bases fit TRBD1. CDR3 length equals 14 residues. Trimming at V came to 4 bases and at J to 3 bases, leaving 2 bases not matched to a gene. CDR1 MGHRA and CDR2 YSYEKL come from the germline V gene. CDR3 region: CASSRGTGDTEAFF. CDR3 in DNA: TGCGCCAGCAGCCGAGGGACAGGGGACACTGAAGCTTTCTTT.

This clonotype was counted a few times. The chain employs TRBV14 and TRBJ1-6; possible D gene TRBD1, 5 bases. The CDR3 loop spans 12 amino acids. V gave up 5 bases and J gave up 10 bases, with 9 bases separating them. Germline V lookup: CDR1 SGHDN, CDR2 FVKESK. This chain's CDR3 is CASSGTKSPLHF. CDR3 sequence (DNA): TGTGCCAGCAGCGGGACCAAATCACCCCTCCACTTT.

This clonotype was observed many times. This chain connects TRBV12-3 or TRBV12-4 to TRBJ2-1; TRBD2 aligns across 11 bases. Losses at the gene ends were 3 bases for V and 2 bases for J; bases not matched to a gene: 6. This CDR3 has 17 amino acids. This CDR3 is CASSFPTSGTTYNEQFF. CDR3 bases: TGTGCCAGCAGTTTCCCGACTAGCGGGACGACCTACAATGAGCAGTTCTTC.

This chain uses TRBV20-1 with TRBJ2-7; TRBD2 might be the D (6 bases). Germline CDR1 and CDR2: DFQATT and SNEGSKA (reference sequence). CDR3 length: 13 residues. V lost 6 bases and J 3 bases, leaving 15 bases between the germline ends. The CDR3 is CSANRDGGYEQYF. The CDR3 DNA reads TGCAGTGCCAACCGGGACGGGGGCTACGAGCAGTACTTC.

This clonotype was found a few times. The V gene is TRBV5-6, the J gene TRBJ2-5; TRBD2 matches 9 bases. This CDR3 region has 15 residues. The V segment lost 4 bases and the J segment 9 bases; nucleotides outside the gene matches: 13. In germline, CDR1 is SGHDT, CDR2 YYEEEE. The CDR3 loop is CASSRQTAGGSSQYF. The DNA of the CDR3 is TGTGCCAGCAGCCGCCAGACAGCGGGGGGATCGTCCCAGTACTTC.

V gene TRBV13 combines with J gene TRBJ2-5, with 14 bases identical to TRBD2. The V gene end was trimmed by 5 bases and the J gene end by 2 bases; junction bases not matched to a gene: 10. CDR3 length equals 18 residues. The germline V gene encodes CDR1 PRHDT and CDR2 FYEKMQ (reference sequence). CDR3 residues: CASSASGLAGVPQETQYF. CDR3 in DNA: TGTGCCAGCAGCGCCTCGGGACTAGCGGGAGTTCCTCAAGAGACCCAGTACTTC.

CDR3 residues: CASSLQLTDTQYF. The CDR3 region has the DNA TGTGCCAGCAGCTTGCAGCTCACAGATACGCAGTATTTT. The chain recombines TRBV7-2 with TRBJ2-3; D is undetermined. CDR3 size: 13 residues. Germline V CDR1 and CDR2: SGHTA, FQGNSA. Deletions cut 3 bases from V and 2 bases from J, with 6 bases between.